Listed below are T cell receptor beta chains from one sample, sequenced in a study of regulatory dendritic cells for organ transplantation. The protocol was immunoSEQ multiplex PCR, while the TCRdb copy is restricted to in-frame clones and leaves out a portion. The sample lists fewer than 12,000 clones; roughly two thirds were seen once. Material for sequencing was memory CD8+ T cells from blood. These receptors were collected from a human donor in good health. Both conserved end residues are part of each CDR3. The D gene is left open where the match is weak. Expanded clones get a size class; other rows say once, few or many, or leave the size out.

abundance,j_gene,v_gene,d_gene,CDR3aa,CDR3nt
-,TRBJ1-2,TRBV7-9,-,CASSLASDYGYTF,TGTGCCAGCAGCTTAGCCTCTGACTATGGCTACACCTTC
-,TRBJ2-7,TRBV14,-,CASSLRHDYEQYF,TGTGCCAGCAGCCTAAGGCACGACTACGAGCAGTACTTC
few,TRBJ1-2,TRBV21-1,-,CASSKGCRGPGYGYTF,TGTGCCAGCAGCAAAGGGTGCAGGGGGCCTGGCTATGGCTACACCTTC
once,TRBJ1-6,TRBV6-5,-,CASSYGRENSPLHF,TGTGCCAGCAGTTACGGTCGGGAGAATTCACCCCTCCACTTT
once,TRBJ2-7,TRBV29-1,-,CSVELGADYEQYF,TGCAGCGTTGAATTGGGGGCAGACTACGAGCAGTACTTC
-,TRBJ2-1,TRBV7-7,-,CASSFRLADEQFF,TGTGCTAGCAGCTTTCGGCTAGCTGATGAGCAGTTCTTC
-,TRBJ2-5,TRBV7-3,-,CASSLWGQETQYF,TGTGCCAGCAGCTTATGGGGGCAAGAGACCCAGTACTTC
-,TRBJ2-1,TRBV7-8,TRBD2,CASSLVAGGSYNEQFF,TGTGCCAGCAGCTTAGTAGCGGGGGGGTCCTACAATGAGCAGTTCTTC
-,TRBJ2-3,TRBV27,-,CASAGHWATSTDTQYF,TGTGCCAGCGCGGGCCATTGGGCTACTAGCACAGATACGCAGTATTTT
-,TRBJ1-4,TRBV28,TRBD1,CASNIAVGQDGRRDEKLFF,TGTGCCAGCAATATCGCGGTTGGACAGGACGGACGACGTGATGAAAAACTGTTTTTT
few,TRBJ1-5,TRBV30,-,CAWGAGAYQPQHF,TGTGCCTGGGGGGCCGGGGCATATCAGCCCCAGCATTTT
-,TRBJ2-1,TRBV4-3,-,CASSQEAPAAQRDEQFF,TGCGCCAGCAGCCAAGAGGCCCCAGCGGCCCAGAGGGATGAGCAGTTCTTC
-,TRBJ1-1,TRBV5-6,-,CASSPTVGRMNTEAFF,TGTGCCAGCAGCCCCACTGTAGGGAGGATGAACACTGAAGCTTTCTTT
-,TRBJ2-7,TRBV10-2,-,CASSAEYEQYF,TGCGCCAGCAGTGCGGAGTACGAGCAGTACTTC
-,TRBJ1-1,TRBV9,-,CASSVGTENTEAFF,TGTGCCAGCAGCGTGGGGACGGAGAACACTGAAGCTTTCTTT
-,TRBJ2-3,TRBV6-4,TRBD2,CASSESGGATDTQYF,TGTGCCAGCAGTGAAAGCGGGGGGGCCACAGATACGCAGTATTTT
-,TRBJ2-1,TRBV5-1,TRBD2,CASSPGLAGAWHNEQFF,TGCGCCAGCAGCCCAGGACTAGCGGGAGCTTGGCACAATGAGCAGTTCTTC
-,TRBJ2-5,TRBV4-3,-,CASSQERGAQETQYF,TGCGCCAGCAGCCAAGAAAGGGGGGCTCAAGAGACCCAGTACTTC
few,TRBJ2-3,TRBV6-1,TRBD2,CASSELAGSPDTQYF,TGTGCCAGCAGTGAACTAGCGGGGAGCCCAGATACGCAGTATTTT
-,TRBJ1-5,TRBV6-5,-,CASSPLTRTNQPQHF,TGTGCCAGCAGCCCCCTGACACGAACCAATCAGCCCCAGCATTTT
-,TRBJ2-7,TRBV29-1,-,CSVEGGWGYEQYF,TGCAGCGTTGAAGGAGGTTGGGGCTACGAGCAGTACTTC
-,TRBJ2-5,TRBV5-1,-,CASSLGPGGTQYF,TGCGCCAGCAGCTTGGGGCCTGGAGGGACCCAGTACTTC
-,TRBJ2-3,TRBV7-9,-,CASSPPGPPDTQYF,TGTGCCAGCAGTCCGCCGGGACCCCCAGATACGCAGTATTTT